Listed here are 3 T cell receptor beta chains from one sample, sequenced in a study of cytotoxic CD8 clonotypes in ibrutinib-treated CLL. TCRdb's copy holds only in-frame clones and misses some; the assay was immunoSEQ multiplex PCR. This sample carries about 130,000 clones, less than 90% of them seen once, and the ten largest clones take approximately 3.5%. The sequences come from PBMCs, collected after 24 months of ibrutinib treatment. The receptors were sampled from a human donor with chronic lymphocytic leukemia.

This chain uses TRBV5-4 with TRBJ2-7, with 8 bases that match TRBD1. The CDR3 has 14 residues. CDR1 is SGHNT and CDR2 is YYREEE in the germline V gene (reference sequence). V lost 4 bases and J lost 0; bases outside the gene matches: 3. The DNA of the CDR3 is TGTGCCAGCAGCCCGGGACAGGACTCCTACGAGCAGTACTTC. It yields the protein CASSPGQDSYEQYF.

V gene TRBV19 combines with J gene TRBJ1-3; tentative D call: TRBD1 (6 bases). The germline V gene encodes CDR1 LNHDA and CDR2 SQIVND (reference sequence). The CDR3 length is 13 residues. The V and J ends lost 3 bases and 4 bases respectively, with 7 bases between them. The DNA of the CDR3 is TGTGCCAGTAGTATGGGACACGGAAACACCATATATTTT. This codes for CASSMGHGNTIYF.

The table lists this clone with a count of one. The chain combines TRBV23-1 with TRBJ1-5; D is undetermined. TRBV23-1 is known as an ORF, though its function is uncertain. V lost 2 bases and J lost 3, with 8 bases in between. The length of the CDR3 is 14 residues. The CDR3 coding sequence is TGCGCCAGCAGTCAACGGAGGGACAATCAGCCCCAGCATTTT. It specifies CASSQRRDNQPQHF.